This T cell receptor beta chain was profiled in a study of response to subunit inactivated influenza vaccine. Germline CDR1 and CDR2: DFQATT and SNEGSKA (reference sequence). There are 14 residues in the CDR3. TCRdb recomputed calls from the RT-PCR reads with MiXCR, one row per CDR3 protein. The table shows about 700,000 distinct CDR3 sequences, with about a sixth occurring only once. At least ten counts were recorded for this clonotype. Its cognate antigen is unknown. Study-level findings and limits: Researchers suggested that each seasonal influenza vaccination recruits few new T cells.

The sequencing used PBMCs from blood, collected 11 to 12 days after vaccination. The rearrangement uses TRBV20-1 and TRBJ2-3; a weak D match, TRBD2 (6 bases). The origin of this receptor is a man aged 45-65 years who received an inactivated influenza vaccine. The CDR3: CSASRSGSTDTQYF. The CDR3 region has the DNA TGCAGCGCTTCTAGAAGCGGGAGCACAGATACGCAGTATTTT.